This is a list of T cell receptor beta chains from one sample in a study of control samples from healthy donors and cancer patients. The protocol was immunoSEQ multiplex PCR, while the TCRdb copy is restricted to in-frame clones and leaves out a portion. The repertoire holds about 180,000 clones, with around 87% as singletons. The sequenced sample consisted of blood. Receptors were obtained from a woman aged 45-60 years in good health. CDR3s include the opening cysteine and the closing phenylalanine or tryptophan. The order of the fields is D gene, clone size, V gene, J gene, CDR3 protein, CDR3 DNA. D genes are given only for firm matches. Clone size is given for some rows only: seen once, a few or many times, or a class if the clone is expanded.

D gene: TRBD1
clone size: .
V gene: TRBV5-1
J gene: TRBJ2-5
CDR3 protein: CASSPGQGETQYF
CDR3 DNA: TGCGCCAGCAGCCCCGGACAGGGAGAGACCCAGTACTTC

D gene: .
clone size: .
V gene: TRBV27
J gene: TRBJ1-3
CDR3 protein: CASSLRRSGNTIYF
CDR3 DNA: TGTGCCAGCAGTCTTCGAAGGTCTGGAAACACCATATATTTT

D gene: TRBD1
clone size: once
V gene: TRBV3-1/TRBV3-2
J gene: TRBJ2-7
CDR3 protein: CASSQVVSRGPRTYEQYF
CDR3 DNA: TGTGCCAGCAGCCAAGTGGTTTCCAGGGGGCCAAGGACCTACGAGCAGTACTTC

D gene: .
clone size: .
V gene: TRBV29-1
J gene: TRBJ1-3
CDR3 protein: CSVLQGTGNTIYF
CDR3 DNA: TGCAGCGTTCTACAGGGAACCGGAAACACCATATATTTT

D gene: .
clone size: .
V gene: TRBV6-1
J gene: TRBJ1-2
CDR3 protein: CASSEHQGYGYTF
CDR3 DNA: TGTGCCAGCAGTGAACATCAGGGGTATGGCTACACCTTC

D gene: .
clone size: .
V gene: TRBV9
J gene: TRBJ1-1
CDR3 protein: CASSVDPRGVSTEAFF
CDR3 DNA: TGTGCCAGCAGCGTAGATCCGCGGGGGGTTAGTACTGAAGCTTTCTTT

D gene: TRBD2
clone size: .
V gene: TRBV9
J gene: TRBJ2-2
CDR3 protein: CASSVVSGGAKGGELFF
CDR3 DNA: TGTGCCAGCAGCGTAGTAAGCGGGGGGGCCAAAGGCGGGGAGCTGTTTTTT

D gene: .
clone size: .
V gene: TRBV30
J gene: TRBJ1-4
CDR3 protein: CAWSVQGLDEKLFF
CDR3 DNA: TGTGCCTGGAGTGTACAGGGTCTTGATGAAAAACTGTTTTTT

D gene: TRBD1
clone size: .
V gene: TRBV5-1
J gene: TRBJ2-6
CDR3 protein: CASSLTGTGLAGANVLTF
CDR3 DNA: TGCGCCAGCAGCTTAACCGGGACAGGGCTTGCTGGGGCCAACGTCCTGACTTTC

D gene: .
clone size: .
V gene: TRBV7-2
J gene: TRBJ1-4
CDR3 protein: CASSLGVEKLFF
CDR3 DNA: TGTGCCAGCAGCTTAGGGGTCGAAAAACTGTTTTTT

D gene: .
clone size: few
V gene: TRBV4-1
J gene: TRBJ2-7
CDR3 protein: CASSQGETYEQYF
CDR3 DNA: TGCGCCAGCAGCCAAGGGGAAACCTACGAGCAGTACTTC

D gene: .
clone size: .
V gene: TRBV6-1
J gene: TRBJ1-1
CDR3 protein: CASSEAAFLNTEAFF
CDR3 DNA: TGTGCCAGCAGTGAAGCGGCTTTTTTGAACACTGAAGCTTTCTTT

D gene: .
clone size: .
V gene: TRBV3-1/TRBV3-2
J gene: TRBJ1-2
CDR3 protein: CASSLPGPAALYTF
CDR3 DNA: TGTGCCAGCAGCCTCCCAGGACCCGCAGCCCTCTACACCTTC

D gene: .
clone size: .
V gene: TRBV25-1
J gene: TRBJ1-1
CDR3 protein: CASSESQGSTEAFF
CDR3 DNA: TGTGCCAGCAGTGAATCCCAGGGGAGTACTGAAGCTTTCTTT

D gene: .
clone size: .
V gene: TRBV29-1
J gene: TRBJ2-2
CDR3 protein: CSVEVGVKGGELFF
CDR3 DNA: TGCAGCGTTGAGGTCGGGGTGAAGGGCGGGGAGCTGTTTTTT

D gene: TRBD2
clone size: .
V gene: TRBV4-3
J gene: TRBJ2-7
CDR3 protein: CASSQGLGGYDHEQYF
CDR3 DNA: TGCGCCAGCAGCCAAGGATTGGGAGGGTATGATCACGAGCAGTACTTC

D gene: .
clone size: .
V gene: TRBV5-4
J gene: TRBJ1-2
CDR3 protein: CASSLQGRPYGYTF
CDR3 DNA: TGTGCCAGCAGCTTGCAGGGGCGGCCCTATGGCTACACCTTC

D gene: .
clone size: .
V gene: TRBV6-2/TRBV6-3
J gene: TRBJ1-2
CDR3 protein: CASSWQGGYGYTF
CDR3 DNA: TGTGCCAGCAGTTGGCAGGGTGGCTATGGCTACACCTTC

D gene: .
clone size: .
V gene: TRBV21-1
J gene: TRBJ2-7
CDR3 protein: CASSKGKAGVTYEQYF
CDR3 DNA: TGTGCCAGCAGCAAAGGGAAAGCGGGAGTAACCTACGAGCAGTACTTC

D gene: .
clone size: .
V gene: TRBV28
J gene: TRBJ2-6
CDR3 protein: CASSLSRASGANVLTF
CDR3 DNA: TGTGCCAGCAGCCTAAGCCGGGCCTCTGGGGCCAACGTCCTGACTTTC

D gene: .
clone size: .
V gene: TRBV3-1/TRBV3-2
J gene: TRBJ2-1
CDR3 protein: CASSQRGAGHEQFF
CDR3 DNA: TGTGCCAGCAGCCAACGGGGGGCAGGGCATGAGCAGTTCTTC

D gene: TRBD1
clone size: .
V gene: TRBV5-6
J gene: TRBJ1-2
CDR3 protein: CASLVLDRANGYTF
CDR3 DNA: TGTGCCAGCCTCGTTTTGGACAGGGCGAATGGCTACACCTTC

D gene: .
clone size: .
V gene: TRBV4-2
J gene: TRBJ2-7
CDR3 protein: CASSQDVGSYEQYF
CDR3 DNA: TGTGCCAGCAGCCAAGATGTCGGTTCCTACGAGCAGTACTTC

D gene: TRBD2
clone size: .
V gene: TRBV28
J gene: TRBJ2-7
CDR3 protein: CASSSGGAGGGEQYF
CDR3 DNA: TGTGCCAGCAGTTCAGGTGGAGCGGGAGGGGGCGAGCAGTACTTC

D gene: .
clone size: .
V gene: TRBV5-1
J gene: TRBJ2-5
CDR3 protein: CASSLGRLQETQYF
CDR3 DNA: TGCGCCAGCAGCTTAGGTAGACTTCAAGAGACCCAGTACTTC

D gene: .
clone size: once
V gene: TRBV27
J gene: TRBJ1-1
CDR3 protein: CASRRTANTEAFF
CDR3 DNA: TGTGCCAGCAGACGGACGGCCAACACTGAAGCTTTCTTT

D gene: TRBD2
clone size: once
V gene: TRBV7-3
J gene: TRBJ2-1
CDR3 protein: CASSLGLAGGDEQFF
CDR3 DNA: TGTGCCAGCAGCCTCGGACTAGCGGGAGGGGATGAGCAGTTCTTC

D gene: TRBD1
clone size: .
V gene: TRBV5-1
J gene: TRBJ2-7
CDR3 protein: CASSLGTGGYEQYF
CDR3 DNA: TGCGCCAGCAGCCTCGGGACAGGGGGCTACGAGCAGTACTTC

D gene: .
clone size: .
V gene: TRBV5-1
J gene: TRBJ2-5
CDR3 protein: CASSLDSKQETQYF
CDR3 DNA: TGCGCCAGCAGCTTAGACAGCAAACAAGAGACCCAGTACTTC

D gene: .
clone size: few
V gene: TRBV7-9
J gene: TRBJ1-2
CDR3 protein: CASSYTGTPNYGYTF
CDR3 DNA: TGTGCCAGCAGCTATACCGGGACACCAAACTATGGCTACACCTTC

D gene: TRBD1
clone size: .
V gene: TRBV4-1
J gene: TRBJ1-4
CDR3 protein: CASTQMLGIFRTGDEKLFF
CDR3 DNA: TGCGCCAGCACCCAAATGCTGGGAATATTCAGGACAGGGGATGAAAAACTGTTTTTT

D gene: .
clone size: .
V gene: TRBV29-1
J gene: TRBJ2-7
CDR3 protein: CSVVRQGYEQYF
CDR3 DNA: TGCAGCGTTGTTAGGCAGGGCTACGAGCAGTACTTC

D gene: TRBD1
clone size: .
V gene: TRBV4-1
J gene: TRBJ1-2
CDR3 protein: CASSLGQGIDYGYTF
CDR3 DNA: TGCGCCAGCAGCCTGGGACAGGGGATCGACTATGGCTACACCTTC

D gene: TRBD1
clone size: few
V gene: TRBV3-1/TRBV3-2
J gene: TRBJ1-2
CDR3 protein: CASSHTDRGNRYGYTF
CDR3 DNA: TGTGCCAGCAGCCATACGGACAGGGGGAACCGCTATGGCTACACCTTC

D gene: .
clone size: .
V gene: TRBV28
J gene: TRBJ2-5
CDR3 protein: CASSPPRAGRFVETQYF
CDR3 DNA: TGTGCCAGCAGCCCCCCCAGGGCAGGGAGGTTCGTAGAGACCCAGTACTTC

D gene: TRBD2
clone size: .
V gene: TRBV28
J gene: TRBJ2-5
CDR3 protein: CASSSVLWLAGEGQETQYF
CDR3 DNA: TGTGCCAGCAGTTCCGTTTTATGGCTAGCGGGAGAGGGCCAAGAGACCCAGTACTTC

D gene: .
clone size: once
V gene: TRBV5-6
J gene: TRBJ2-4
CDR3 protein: CASSFYSAENIQYF
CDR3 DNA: TGTGCCAGCAGCTTTTACAGTGCGGAAAACATTCAGTACTTC

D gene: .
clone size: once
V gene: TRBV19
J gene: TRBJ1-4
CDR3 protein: CASTLQARREKLFF
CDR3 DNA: TGTGCCAGTACCCTACAGGCGAGGAGGGAAAAACTGTTTTTT

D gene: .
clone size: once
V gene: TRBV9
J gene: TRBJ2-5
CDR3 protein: CASSVAGRSQETQYF
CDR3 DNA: TGTGCCAGCAGCGTAGCAGGGCGAAGCCAAGAGACCCAGTACTTC

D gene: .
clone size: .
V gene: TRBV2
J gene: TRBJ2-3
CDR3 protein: CASRLRTNTDTQYF
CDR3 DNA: TGTGCCAGCAGGTTGCGGACAAACACAGATACGCAGTATTTT

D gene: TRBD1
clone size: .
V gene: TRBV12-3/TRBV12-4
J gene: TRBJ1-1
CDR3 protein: CATRGQRNTEAFF
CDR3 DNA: TGTGCCACGAGGGGGCAGAGAAACACTGAAGCTTTCTTT

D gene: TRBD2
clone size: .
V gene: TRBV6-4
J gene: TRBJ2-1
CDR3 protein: CASSASSGGRLYNEQFF
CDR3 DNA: TGTGCCAGCAGCGCTTCTAGCGGGGGGCGTCTCTACAATGAGCAGTTCTTC